These 15 T cell receptor beta chains came from one sample sequenced in a study of blood T cell repertoires in COVID-19 (dated by TCRdb to about 2020). To prepare the library, the immunoSEQ multiplex PCR assay was applied. TCRdb stores this immuneACCESS table with in-frame sequences only. Part of the clones is absent; in the studies checked, under half of the shortfall reflects unresolved V genes, and no reason is known for the rest. In this sample the table shows 490,000 or so clones, 70% to 90% of which occur a single time. 8.3% of the sample rests with the top ten. Material for sequencing was PBMCs or T cells enriched from blood (not recorded which). The receptor source for this set is a woman between 55 and 75 years old who had recovered from COVID-19.

The J gene is TRBJ2-3, the V gene TRBV24-1; the match to TRBD2 covers 13 bases. The V gene end was trimmed by 3 bases and the J gene end by 14 bases; junction bases not matched to a gene: 1. Germline CDR1 KGHDR, CDR2 SFDVKD. The CDR3 is made up of 12 amino acids. The CDR3 region is CATSDGLAGAYF. The CDR3 nucleotides are TGTGCCACCAGTGATGGACTAGCGGGGGCGTATTTT.

This clone was counted a single time. The rearrangement joins TRBV2 to TRBJ1-6; D not resolved. The V end lost 6 bases, the J end lost 7 bases, and 10 bases lay between the germline ends. CDR3 length: 13 amino acids. The germline V gene encodes CDR1 SNHLY and CDR2 FYNNEI. CDR3 loop: CASRPTSNSPLHF. CDR3 nucleotide sequence: TGTGCCAGCAGGCCGACTTCAAATTCACCCCTCCACTTT.

This clone was counted only a few times. The chain recombines TRBV7-6 with TRBJ1-6, with 7 bases matching TRBD1. V was pared by 5 bases and J by 10 bases, with 5 bases of the junction left unmatched. In germline, CDR1 is SGHVS, CDR2 FNYEAQ. The CDR3 totals 13 residues. The CDR3 nucleotides read TGTGCCAGCAGCCAGACAGGGTTCTCACCCCTCCACTTT. Protein: CASSQTGFSPLHF.

The chain combines TRBV25-1 with TRBJ1-1, with TRBD1 matching over 11 bases. The CDR3 is 15 amino acids. The germline CDR1 and CDR2 sequences are MGHDK and SYGVNS. V was clipped by 7 bases and J by 7 bases; unmatched bases: 11. Written as DNA, the CDR3 is TGTGCCAGCATCCCGGGACAGGGGGGTTGGGGTGAAGCTTTCTTT. Translation: CASIPGQGGWGEAFF.

V and J are TRBV29-1 and TRBJ1-6; a possible D gene is TRBD1 (5 bases). The CDR3 is 14 amino acids. V was shortened by 5 bases and J by 7 bases, with 15 bases between the two germline ends. In germline, CDR1 is SQVTM, CDR2 ANQGSEA. The CDR3 nucleotides are TGCAGCGTTCGGTGGGGGGGATCCAATTCACCCCTCCACTTT. It yields the protein CSVRWGGSNSPLHF.

The chain carries TRBV5-1 and TRBJ1-1; 7 nucleotides line up with TRBD1. Germline values: CDR1 SGHRS, CDR2 YFSETQ. The CDR3 length is 14 residues. V trimming: 0 bases; J trimming: 5 bases; junction bases outside the gene matches: 4. The CDR3 nucleotides are TGCGCCAGCAGCTTGGAGGGGGCAAGGACTGAAGCTTTCTTT. It encodes CASSLEGARTEAFF. The variable domain in full, with the rest retrieved from reference TRBV5-1 and TRBJ1-1, is KAGVTQTPRYLIKTRGQQVTLSCSPISGHRSVSWYQQTPGQGLQFLFEYFSETQRNKGNFPGRFSGRQFSNSRSEMNVSTLELGDSALYLCASSLEGARTEAFFGQGTRLTVV.

V gene TRBV11-3 combines with J gene TRBJ1-6; perhaps TRBD1 as D (5 bases). Germline assignment: CDR1 SGHNT and CDR2 YENEEA. V lost 0 bases and J 9 bases, leaving 21 bases between the germline ends. The CDR3 consists of 18 residues. The CDR3 sequence: CASSLDPPPGLGISPLHF. For the CDR3, the DNA is TGTGCCAGCAGCTTAGATCCTCCACCGGGACTGGGAATTTCACCCCTCCACTTT.

Note on this clone: An end of the junction differs from the germline gene, which may be a read error. The chain has TRBV7-7 and TRBJ2-1; 7 bases agree with TRBD1. The length of the CDR3 is 15 residues. Germline lookup yields CDR1 SSHAT and CDR2 FNYEAQ (reference sequence). CDR3 loop: CASSLGTGVYNEQFF. The CDR3 bases are TGTGCTAGCAGCCTGGGCACAGGGGTCTACAATGAGCAGTTCTTC.

The rearrangement links TRBV3-1 (or the pseudogene TRBV3-2) to TRBJ1-4; D is perhaps TRBD1 (5 bases). The CDR3 is made up of 14 amino acids. Germline V gene lookup returns CDR1 LGHDT and CDR2 YNNKEL (reference sequence). Trimming left V 4 bases short and J 4 bases short, with 10 bases between. The CDR3 DNA is TGTGCCAGCAGCCCCCGGGGGGGTAATGAAAAACTGTTTTTT. Translation: CASSPRGGNEKLFF.

The chain combines TRBV9 with TRBJ1-2, with a weak D call TRBD1 (6 bases). The CDR3 loop spans 13 amino acids. Germline CDR1 reads SGDLS; CDR2 reads YYNGEE. Trimming cost V 4 bases and J 7 bases, with 14 bases left between them. The CDR3 loop reads CASSSDSHAGYTF. The CDR3 DNA follows: TGTGCCAGCAGCTCGGACAGTCACGCTGGCTACACCTTC.

CDR3 residues: CASSATRQGEGNTIYF. The CDR3 DNA follows: TGTGCCAGCAGCGCCACCCGACAGGGGGAAGGAAACACCATATATTTT. The genes are TRBV9 and TRBJ1-3, with 9 bases aligning to TRBD1. The CDR3 has 16 amino acids. CDR1 is SGDLS and CDR2 is YYNGEE in the germline V gene. V gave up 3 bases and J gave up 4 bases; unmatched junction bases: 8.

The chain combines TRBV18 with TRBJ1-2; no reliable D call. V dropped 4 bases and J dropped 3 bases, with 9 bases sitting between them. There are 13 residues in the CDR3. Germline V gene lookup returns CDR1 KGHSH and CDR2 LQKENI. The CDR3 spells CASSLNGDYGYTF. The CDR3 DNA reads as TGTGCCAGCTCACTAAACGGGGACTATGGCTACACCTTC.

The chain employs TRBV24-1 and TRBJ2-3, with 8 nucleotides matching TRBD2. V dropped 4 bases and J dropped 0; count of bases not matched to a gene: 11. The length of the CDR3 is 18 residues. The germline V gene has CDR1 KGHDR and CDR2 SFDVKD. This chain's CDR3 is CATSDPAAGGLSTDTQYF. CDR3 bases: TGTGCCACCAGTGACCCAGCCGCGGGAGGCCTCAGCACAGATACGCAGTATTTT.

The chain couples TRBV24-1 to TRBJ1-2, with D uncertain. The CDR3 contains 14 residues. The germline V gene encodes CDR1 KGHDR and CDR2 SFDVKD. Trimming shortened V by 1 base and J by 4 bases, and 9 bases separated the two germline ends. CDR3 loop: CATSDFGLSYGYTF. In nucleotides, the CDR3 is TGTGCCACCAGTGATTTTGGACTGAGCTATGGCTACACCTTC.

The chain carries TRBV5-4 and TRBJ2-7, with a possible D match to TRBD2 (5 bases). The germline CDR1 and CDR2 sequences are SGHNT and YYREEE (reference sequence). This CDR3 spans 18 amino acids. Trimming removed 6 bases from V and 4 bases from J, with 29 bases in between. The CDR3 nucleotides read TGTGCCAGCAAACTAGGAATAGGTCAAACGGTGGCGGATTACGAGCAGTACTTC. The encoded protein is CASKLGIGQTVADYEQYF.